The 29 T cell receptor beta chains listed next were all sequenced from one sample in a study of cytomegalovirus exposure and HLA in healthy donors. The PCR was carried out with 60 Vbeta primers and 13 Jbeta primers. Produced via immunoSEQ multiplex PCR; TCRdb's table is partial and in-frame only. The sample has about 33,000 clones. The sequenced sample consisted of PBMCs. These receptors all come from a woman between 40 and 55 years old in good health and CMV-seropositive.

Of note for this clone: This sample includes further DNA sequences coding for the same CDR3. The chain employs TRBV9 and TRBJ1-1; D unclear. Trimming shortened V by 4 bases and J by 5 bases, and 12 bases separated the two germline ends. The CDR3 contains 13 residues. The V gene's germline CDR1 is SGDLS and CDR2 YYNGEE. CDR3 sequence reads: CASSNTDRTEAFF. The CDR3, as DNA: TGTGCCAGCAGCAATACCGATCGGACTGAAGCTTTCTTT. The whole variable domain, filled in from reference TRBV9 and TRBJ1-1, reads DSGVTQTPKHLITATGQRVTLRCSPRSGDLSVYWYQQSLDQGLQFLIQYYNGEERAKGNILERFSAQQFPDLHSELNLSSLELGDSALYFCASSNTDRTEAFFGQGTRLTVV.

This rearrangement joins TRBV30 to TRBJ2-7; TRBD1 matches 11 bases. The germline V gene encodes CDR1 GTSNPN and CDR2 SVGIG (reference sequence). This CDR3 spans 14 amino acids. V was pared by 0 bases and J by 5 bases, with 3 bases of the junction left unmatched. CDR3 bases: TGTGCCTGGAGTGTAAGGACAGGGGGCGACGAGCAGTACTTC. Its translation: CAWSVRTGGDEQYF.

The V call is TRBV6-5, the J call TRBJ2-1, with TRBD2 as a possible D gene (5 bases). The CDR3 is 13 amino acids. Germline values: CDR1 MNHEY, CDR2 SVGAGI. Between the trimmed V and J ends, which lost 6 bases and 5 bases, there was a span of 11 bases. The CDR3 sequence: CASRRGPNNEQFF. The DNA for the CDR3 is TGTGCCAGCAGAAGAGGGCCAAACAATGAGCAGTTCTTC.

This chain links TRBV7-2 with TRBJ2-2; tentative D call: TRBD2 (6 bases). The V end was cut by 0 bases, the J end by 5 bases, with 7 bases between. Germline V gene sequence: CDR1 SGHTA, CDR2 FQGNSA. There are 14 residues in the CDR3. The CDR3 coding sequence is TGTGCCAGCAGCTTAGCCGGGGGTACCGGGGAGCTGTTTTTT. Its translation: CASSLAGGTGELFF.

This chain joins TRBV7-2 and TRBJ1-2, with TRBD1 matching over 8 bases. This CDR3 spans 15 amino acids. Germline V gene sequence: CDR1 SGHTA, CDR2 FQGNSA. The J segment lost 8 bases and the V segment lost 4 bases, leaving 12 bases of the junction unmatched. Written as DNA, the CDR3 is TGTGCCAGCAGCTCGTCGGCAGGGGGCATCTACGGCTACACCTTC. It encodes CASSSSAGGIYGYTF.

The gene calls are TRBV2 and TRBJ2-1; no firm D call. With 5 bases removed from V and 9 bases from J, the gap between germline ends came to 14 bases. The CDR3 has 13 residues. Looked up from germline, CDR1 is SNHLY and CDR2 is FYNNEI. CDR3 in DNA: TGTGCCAGCAGTCCCAGGCCCCGGTCTGAGCAGTTCTTC. Translating it yields CASSPRPRSEQFF.

CDR3 sequence: CASSTGGREQYF. The DNA of the CDR3 is TGTGCCAGTAGTACGGGGGGAAGGGAGCAGTACTTC. V and J are TRBV19 and TRBJ2-7; 7 bases line up with TRBD2. Germline assignment: CDR1 LNHDA and CDR2 SQIVND (reference sequence). This CDR3 has 12 residues. The V and J ends lost 4 bases and 7 bases, in that order; junction bases with no gene match: 4.

The chain combines TRBV13 with TRBJ2-1, with D possibly TRBD1 on 6 matching bases. V lost 5 bases to trimming and J lost 1 base, with 9 bases between them. The CDR3 runs to 14 residues. The germline V gene has CDR1 PRHDT and CDR2 FYEKMQ (reference sequence). The CDR3 DNA reads TGTGCCAGCAGCATTGGACAGTCCTACAATGAGCAGTTCTTC. This codes for CASSIGQSYNEQFF. Drawing the rest from reference TRBV13 and TRBJ2-1, the complete variable domain is AAGVIQSPRHLIKEKRETATLKCYPIPRHDTVYWYQQGPGQDPQFLISFYEKMQSDKGSIPDRFSAQQFSDYHSELNMSSLELGDSALYFCASSIGQSYNEQFFGPGTRLTVL.

The rearrangement links TRBV19 to TRBJ1-3; a possible D gene is TRBD1 (5 bases). V lost 6 bases, J lost 0 bases, and 15 bases lay in between. The CDR3 is 16 residues long. Looked up from germline, CDR1 is LNHDA and CDR2 is SQIVND (reference sequence). CDR3 bases: TGTGCCAGTAGGGACCGCGGGGCAGGCTCTGGAAACACCATATATTTT. This translates into CASRDRGAGSGNTIYF.

The chain recombines TRBV19 with TRBJ2-1; D uncertain. Per the germline V gene, CDR1 is LNHDA and CDR2 is SQIVND (reference sequence). V lost 2 bases and J lost 6, with 11 bases in between. The CDR3 runs to 14 residues. This CDR3 is CASSIPSQSNEQFF. Here the CDR3 DNA reads TGTGCCAGTAGTATACCTTCACAGTCCAATGAGCAGTTCTTC.

This sequence joins TRBV5-1 and TRBJ1-1; 7 bases fit TRBD1. The CDR3 length is 15 residues. Germline V gene data show CDR1 as SGHRS and CDR2 as YFSETQ. V gave up 5 bases and J gave up 0 bases; unmatched junction bases: 7. This CDR3 is CASRDRRLLNTEAFF. CDR3 bases: TGCGCCAGCAGGGACAGGCGACTACTGAACACTGAAGCTTTCTTT.

The chain has TRBV28 and TRBJ2-7, with unresolved D. Germline V CDR1 and CDR2: MDHEN, SYDVKM. The V end was cut by 4 bases, the J end by 2 bases, with 9 bases between. The CDR3 runs 13 residues. CDR3 sequence: CASSSPGTYEQYF. The CDR3 coding sequence is TGTGCCAGCAGTTCTCCAGGCACCTACGAGCAGTACTTC.

This chain joins TRBV10-3 and TRBJ2-3; 7 bases line up with TRBD2. Germline values: CDR1 ENHRY, CDR2 SYGVKD. This CDR3 comprises 17 residues. Trimming took 5 bases from V and 1 from J; bases not matched to a gene: 12. CDR3 coding DNA: TGTGCCATCAGTAAGGGTTTTATAACTAGCGGCACAGATACGCAGTATTTT. This translates into CAISKGFITSGTDTQYF.

J is TRBJ1-1 and V is TRBV15; 7 nucleotides match TRBD1. CDR1 LNHNV and CDR2 YYDKDF come from the germline V gene (reference sequence). V was clipped by 3 bases and J by 0 bases; unmatched bases: 10. The CDR3 covers 17 residues. CDR3 in DNA: TGTGCCACCAGCAGCACTAACAGGGGACTCATGAACACTGAAGCTTTCTTT. It is translated as CATSSTNRGLMNTEAFF.

The gene calls are TRBV7-8 and TRBJ2-7; 8 positions agree with TRBD2. Germline-derived CDR1 and CDR2 are SGHVS and FQNEAQ. There are 14 residues in the CDR3. Trimming cost V 1 base and J 3 bases; bases outside gene matches: 2. CDR3: CASSLGGRSYEQYF. As DNA, the CDR3 is TGTGCCAGCAGCTTAGGCGGGAGGAGCTACGAGCAGTACTTC.

A note on this clone: Sequence at one end of the junction differs from germline and may be a read error. The chain has TRBV30 and TRBJ1-5; 8 nucleotides line up with TRBD1. This CDR3 is built from 15 residues. Germline-derived CDR1 and CDR2 are GTSNPN and SVGIG (reference sequence). For the CDR3, the DNA is TGTGCCGGGAGCGCATACAGGGGGAGCAATCAGCCCCAGCATTTT. It yields the protein CAGSAYRGSNQPQHF.

The J gene is TRBJ2-1, the V gene TRBV19; 7 nucleotides agree with TRBD2. Unmatched junction bases numbered 9, after V lost 3 bases and J lost 4 bases. The germline V gene encodes CDR1 LNHDA and CDR2 SQIVND (reference sequence). CDR3 length equals 16 residues. The CDR3 sequence: CASSMRRDYNYNEQFF. In DNA form, the CDR3 reads TGTGCCAGTAGTATGCGGCGGGACTATAATTACAATGAGCAGTTCTTC.

This chain uses TRBV7-2 with TRBJ1-5, with a possible D match to TRBD1 (6 bases). The V and J ends lost 5 bases and 5 bases respectively, with 16 bases between them. Germline assignment: CDR1 SGHTA and CDR2 FQGNSA. The CDR3 contains 15 residues. CDR3 nucleotides: TGTGCCAGCAGCCCCCGTGGGGGCGGTGATCAGCCCCAGCATTTT. Protein product: CASSPRGGGDQPQHF.

The genes are TRBV25-1 and TRBJ2-1, with a tentative D call TRBD1 (6 bases). The CDR3 spans 13 residues. Germline V gene sequence: CDR1 MGHDK, CDR2 SYGVNS. V was trimmed by 5 bases and J by 13 bases, leaving 18 bases between them. CDR3 protein: CASSPPGTTTQFF. CDR3 coding DNA: TGTGCCAGCAGTCCTCCCGGGACAACGACCCAGTTCTTC. The full variable domain, in which reference TRBV25-1 and TRBJ2-1 provide the parts outside the CDR3, is EADIYQTPRYLVIGTGKKITLECSQTMGHDKMYWYQQDPGMELHLIHYSYGVNSTEKGDLSSESTVSRIRTEHFPLTLESARPSHTSQYLCASSPPGTTTQFFGPGTRLTVL.

The V and J genes are TRBV27 and TRBJ2-7; weak D call: TRBD2 (5 bases). V was clipped by 4 bases and J by 6 bases, with 10 bases between them. Germline-derived CDR1 and CDR2 are MNHEY and SMNVEV (reference sequence). The CDR3 has 12 residues. The CDR3 DNA is TGTGCCAGCAGTTACGGACTTTCCGAGCAGTACTTC. The encoded protein is CASSYGLSEQYF.

The DNA of the CDR3 is TGTGCCAGCAGCCCCTGGGACAGTCCCTACGAGCAGTACTTC. Protein product: CASSPWDSPYEQYF. The chain couples TRBV27 to TRBJ2-7; 7 bases fit TRBD1. The germline gives CDR1 MNHEY, CDR2 SMNVEV (reference sequence). The J segment lost 2 bases and the V segment lost 6 bases, leaving 7 bases of the junction unmatched. This CDR3 has 14 residues.

This chain uses TRBV4-2 with TRBJ2-1; 10 nucleotides line up with TRBD2. Germline CDR1 is LGHNA and CDR2 is YNFKEQ. The length of the CDR3 is 15 residues. J lost 4 bases, V lost 2 bases, and 2 bases had no gene match. For the CDR3, the DNA is TGTGCCAGCAGCCAACTAGCGGGAGTTTACAATGAGCAGTTCTTC. Residues: CASSQLAGVYNEQFF.

The genes are TRBV30 and TRBJ2-3, with a possible D match to TRBD1 (5 bases). V dropped 2 bases and J dropped 1 base, with 10 bases sitting between them. Germline-derived CDR1 and CDR2 are GTSNPN and SVGIG (reference sequence). CDR3 size: 14 residues. The CDR3 DNA sequence: TGTGCCTGGAGTCAAGGGGTCCGCACAGATACGCAGTATTTT. Its translation is CAWSQGVRTDTQYF.

This chain joins TRBV11-3 and TRBJ2-3; unclear D gene. The V and J ends lost 3 bases and 0 bases respectively, with 10 bases between them. This CDR3 comprises 15 residues. CDR1 and CDR2 (germline): SGHNT, YENEEA. CDR3 in DNA: TGTGCCAGCAGCTTCGACTCGTATAGCACAGATACGCAGTATTTT. Protein: CASSFDSYSTDTQYF. The full variable domain, its missing parts supplied by reference TRBV11-3 and TRBJ2-3, is EAGVVQSPRYKIIEKKQPVAFWCNPISGHNTLYWYLQNLGQGPELLIRYENEEAVDDSQLPKDRFSAERLKGVDSTLKIQPAELGDSAVYLCASSFDSYSTDTQYFGPGTRLTVL.

The chain carries TRBV7-9 and TRBJ2-2; 8 nucleotides agree with TRBD1. V lost 4 bases to trimming and J lost 6 bases; unmatched junction nucleotides: 7. CDR3 length equals 15 residues. Germline V lookup: CDR1 SEHNR, CDR2 FQNEAQ (reference sequence). CDR3 protein: CASSSGQGNPGELFF. The CDR3 DNA reads TGTGCCAGCAGCTCTGGACAGGGTAACCCCGGGGAGCTGTTTTTT. Based on the CDR3 plus reference TRBV7-9 and TRBJ2-2, the full variable domain is DTGVSQNPRHKITKRGQNVTFRCDPISEHNRLYWYRQTLGQGPEFLTYFQNEAQLEKSRLLSDRFSAERPKGSFSTLEIQRTEQGDSAMYLCASSSGQGNPGELFFGEGSRLTVL.

The chain uses TRBV9 and TRBJ1-5; possible D gene TRBD1, 6 bases. CDR3 length equals 15 residues. In germline, CDR1 is SGDLS, CDR2 YYNGEE. Trimming removed 3 bases at V and 1 base at J, with 11 bases between. The DNA for the CDR3 is TGTGCCAGCAGCGACAGGGAGAGGAGCAATCAGCCCCAGCATTTT. Translated, it gives CASSDRERSNQPQHF.

V is TRBV10-3 and J is TRBJ2-3; 11 bases are a match to TRBD1. In germline, CDR1 is ENHRY, CDR2 SYGVKD. This CDR3 is built from 17 residues. Losses at the gene ends were 4 bases for V and 3 bases for J; bases not matched to a gene: 9. The chain's CDR3 is CAISAGDRGGLTDTQYF. CDR3 DNA: TGTGCCATCAGTGCGGGGGACAGGGGGGGCCTAACAGATACGCAGTATTTT.

The genes are TRBV7-2 and TRBJ2-7; 9 nucleotides agree with TRBD1. The germline gives CDR1 SGHTA, CDR2 FQGNSA. The V segment lost 8 bases and the J segment 2 bases; nucleotides outside the gene matches: 1. The CDR3 is made up of 12 amino acids. The CDR3 reads CASGDRAYEQYF. CDR3 coding DNA: TGTGCCAGCGGGGACAGGGCCTACGAGCAGTACTTC. Full variable domain (missing parts from reference TRBV7-2 and TRBJ2-7): GAGVSQSPSNKVTEKGKDVELRCDPISGHTALYWYRQSLGQGLEFLIYFQGNSAPDKSGLPSDRFSAERTGGSVSTLTIQRTQQEDSAVYLCASGDRAYEQYFGPGTRLTVT.

J is TRBJ1-4 and V is TRBV2; no clear D gene. The CDR3 has 12 residues. Trimming left V 7 bases short and J 8 bases short, with 11 bases between. Germline V gene lookup returns CDR1 SNHLY and CDR2 FYNNEI. CDR3 DNA sequence: TGTGCCAGCATGGTCTCAGTCGAAAAACTGTTTTTT. Amino acids: CASMVSVEKLFF. Drawing the rest from reference TRBV2 and TRBJ1-4, the complete variable domain is EPEVTQTPSHQVTQMGQEVILRCVPISNHLYFYWYRQILGQKVEFLVSFYNNEISEKSEIFDDQFSVERPDGSNFTLKIRSTKLEDSAMYFCASMVSVEKLFFGSGTQLSVL.